This T cell receptor beta chain stems from a study of blood T cell repertoires in COVID-19. Study-wide context: The United States, Italy and Spain were the sources of the acute and convalescent COVID-19 samples. The cDNA or gDNA used as material had been derived from T cells, B-cell-depleted T cells, or PBMCs.

As processed by the authors: Nucleated cell counts were estimated from reference gene primer amplification. The protocol was immunoSEQ multiplex PCR, while the TCRdb copy is restricted to in-frame clones and leaves out a portion. Clone size and V and J calls were adopted from that table, with D and trimming inferred from the DNA. In the table there are about 170,000 clones, about 85% of which are singletons. This clone was seen only once. CDR1 is GTSNPN and CDR2 is SVGIG in the germline V gene (reference sequence). V shed 0 bases, J shed 9 bases, and the junction held 12 bases outside the gene matches. This CDR3 spans 17 amino acids.

The sequence derives from a man aged 55 to 69 who had recovered from COVID-19. What was sequenced was peripheral blood. The rearrangement joins TRBV30 to TRBJ1-6; 9 nucleotides agree with TRBD1. CDR3 loop: CAWSVTTGGNLGSPLHF. The CDR3 DNA reads as TGTGCCTGGAGTGTAACTACAGGGGGCAATCTCGGTTCACCCCTCCACTTT.